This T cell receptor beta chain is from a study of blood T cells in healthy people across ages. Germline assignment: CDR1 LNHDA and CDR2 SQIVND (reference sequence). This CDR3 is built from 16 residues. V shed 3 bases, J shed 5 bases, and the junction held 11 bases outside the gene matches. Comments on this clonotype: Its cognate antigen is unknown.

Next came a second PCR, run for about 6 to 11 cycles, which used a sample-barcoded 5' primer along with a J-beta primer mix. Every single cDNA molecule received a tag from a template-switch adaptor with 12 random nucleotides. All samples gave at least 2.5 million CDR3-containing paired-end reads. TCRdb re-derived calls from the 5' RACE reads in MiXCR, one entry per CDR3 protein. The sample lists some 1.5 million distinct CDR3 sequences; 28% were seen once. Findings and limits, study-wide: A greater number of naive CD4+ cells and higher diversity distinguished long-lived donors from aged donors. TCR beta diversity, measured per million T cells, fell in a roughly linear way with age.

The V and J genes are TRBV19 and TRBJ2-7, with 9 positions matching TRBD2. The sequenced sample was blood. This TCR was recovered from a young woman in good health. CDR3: CASSIVKGAGGHEQYF. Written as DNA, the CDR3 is TGTGCCAGTAGTATCGTTAAGGGAGCGGGAGGCCACGAGCAGTACTTC.